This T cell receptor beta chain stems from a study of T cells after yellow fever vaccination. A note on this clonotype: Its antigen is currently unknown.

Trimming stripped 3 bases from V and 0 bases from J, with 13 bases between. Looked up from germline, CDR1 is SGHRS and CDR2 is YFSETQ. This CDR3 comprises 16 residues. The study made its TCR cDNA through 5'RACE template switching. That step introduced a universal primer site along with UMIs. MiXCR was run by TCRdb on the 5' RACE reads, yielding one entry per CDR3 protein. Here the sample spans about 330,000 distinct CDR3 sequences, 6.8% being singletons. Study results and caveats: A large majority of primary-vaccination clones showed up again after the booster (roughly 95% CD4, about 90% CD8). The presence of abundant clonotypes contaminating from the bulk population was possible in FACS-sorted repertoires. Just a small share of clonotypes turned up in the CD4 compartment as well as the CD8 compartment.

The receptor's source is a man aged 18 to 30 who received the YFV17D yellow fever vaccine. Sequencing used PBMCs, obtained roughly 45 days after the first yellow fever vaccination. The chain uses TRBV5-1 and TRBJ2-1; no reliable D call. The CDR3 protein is CASSYLWSSSYNEQFF. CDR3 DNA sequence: TGCGCCAGCAGCTATCTATGGAGCAGCTCCTACAATGAGCAGTTCTTC. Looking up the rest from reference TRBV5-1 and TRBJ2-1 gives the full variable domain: KAGVTQTPRYLIKTRGQQVTLSCSPISGHRSVSWYQQTPGQGLQFLFEYFSETQRNKGNFPGRFSGRQFSNSRSEMNVSTLELGDSALYLCASSYLWSSSYNEQFFGPGTRLTVL.